This TCR beta chain appears in the sequencing data of a study of blood T cell repertoires in COVID-19. V lost 5 bases and J lost 6; bases outside the gene matches: 6. Germline lookup yields CDR1 SGHTA and CDR2 FQGNSA. The CDR3 is 13 residues long. Per the study methods: Reference gene primer amplification gave estimated nucleated cell counts. Sequencing used immunoSEQ multiplex PCR; TCRdb keeps in-frame clones, though not all of them. Clonal size and the V and J genes are those of that table, whereas D and trimming came from the DNA. This table holds hundreds of thousands of clones, about 89% found once. There are a few counts of this clone.

Sample: peripheral blood. This receptor was taken from a woman in her fifties or sixties with acute or convalescent COVID-19. The V and J genes are TRBV7-2 and TRBJ1-1; 7 nucleotides line up with TRBD1. In DNA, the CDR3 is TGTGCCAGCAGCCCAGGGGGATCGCCTGAAGCTTTCTTT. This codes for CASSPGGSPEAFF.